This is a list of T cell receptor beta chains from one sample in a study of identical twins. One entry per CDR3 protein results from TCRdb running MiXCR on the 5' RACE reads. The top ten clones hold around 0.3% of a sample with some 1,700,000 distinct CDR3 sequences, about 32% of them seen once. Sequencing used cord blood. The receptors were gathered from a newborn girl in good health. Both conserved end residues are part of each CDR3. D genes are given only for firm matches. Some rows have no size entry. The others give once, few or many, or a class for an expanded clone.

v_gene: TRBV29-1; j_gene: TRBJ2-1; abundance: .; len: 12; d_gene: .; CDR3aa: CSVDTGGNEQFF; CDR3nt: TGCAGCGTTGACACGGGTGGGAATGAGCAGTTCTTC
v_gene: TRBV28; j_gene: TRBJ2-7; abundance: .; len: 18; d_gene: TRBD2; CDR3aa: CASSLSSAGGFKTYEQYF; CDR3nt: TGTGCCAGCAGTTTATCGTCGGCGGGAGGGTTTAAAACCTACGAGCAGTACTTC
v_gene: TRBV4-2; j_gene: TRBJ2-3; abundance: .; len: 16; d_gene: .; CDR3aa: CASSQEEGVAQNTQYF; CDR3nt: TGTGCCAGCAGCCAAGAGGAGGGCGTGGCACAGAATACGCAGTATTTT
v_gene: TRBV9; j_gene: TRBJ2-1; abundance: few; len: 15; d_gene: .; CDR3aa: CASSVAARGFNEQFF; CDR3nt: TGTGCCAGCAGCGTAGCGGCCCGGGGGTTCAATGAGCAGTTCTTC
v_gene: TRBV3-1; j_gene: TRBJ2-1; abundance: once; len: 16; d_gene: TRBD2; CDR3aa: CASNRLAGGSYNEQFF; CDR3nt: TGTGCCAGCAACCGGCTAGCGGGAGGTTCCTACAATGAGCAGTTCTTC
v_gene: TRBV11-1; j_gene: TRBJ2-1; abundance: .; len: 17; d_gene: TRBD1; CDR3aa: CASSHVWDRGPYNEQFF; CDR3nt: TGTGCCAGCAGCCATGTCTGGGACAGGGGACCCTACAATGAGCAGTTCTTC
v_gene: TRBV7-9; j_gene: TRBJ1-2; abundance: few; len: 10; d_gene: .; CDR3aa: CASGEHGYTF; CDR3nt: TGTGCCAGCGGTGAACATGGCTACACCTTC
v_gene: TRBV10-3; j_gene: TRBJ2-7; abundance: many; len: 15; d_gene: .; CDR3aa: CAISESTRDFYEQYF; CDR3nt: TGTGCCATCAGTGAGTCGACCCGGGACTTCTACGAGCAGTACTTC
v_gene: TRBV27; j_gene: TRBJ1-1; abundance: .; len: 17; d_gene: .; CDR3aa: CASSLKGVIYENTEAFF; CDR3nt: TGTGCCAGCAGTTTGAAAGGGGTTATCTACGAGAACACTGAAGCTTTCTTT
v_gene: TRBV25-1; j_gene: TRBJ2-7; abundance: once; len: 13; d_gene: .; CDR3aa: CASRQGSTNEQYF; CDR3nt: TGTGCCAGCAGGCAGGGTAGTACCAATGAGCAGTACTTC
v_gene: TRBV28; j_gene: TRBJ2-5; abundance: few; len: 15; d_gene: TRBD2; CDR3aa: CASSFTSGREETQYF; CDR3nt: TGTGCCAGCAGTTTTACTAGCGGGAGGGAGGAGACCCAGTACTTC
v_gene: TRBV29-1; j_gene: TRBJ2-1; abundance: .; len: 14; d_gene: .; CDR3aa: CSVDFSGGSGPQFF; CDR3nt: TGCAGCGTTGACTTCAGCGGCGGCAGCGGACCTCAGTTCTTC
v_gene: TRBV11-2; j_gene: TRBJ2-7; abundance: .; len: 15; d_gene: .; CDR3aa: CASSFNVPEVYEQYF; CDR3nt: TGTGCCAGCAGCTTCAATGTCCCCGAGGTTTACGAGCAGTACTTC
v_gene: TRBV2; j_gene: TRBJ2-3; abundance: .; len: 16; d_gene: .; CDR3aa: CASSELRDRSTDTQYF; CDR3nt: TGTGCCAGCAGTGAATTACGGGACCGTAGCACAGATACGCAGTATTTT
v_gene: TRBV7-3; j_gene: TRBJ2-3; abundance: .; len: 17; d_gene: .; CDR3aa: CASSLTRGRPSTDTQYF; CDR3nt: TGTGCCAGCAGCTTAACACGGGGGAGACCTAGCACAGATACGCAGTATTTT
v_gene: TRBV27; j_gene: TRBJ1-4; abundance: .; len: 15; d_gene: .; CDR3aa: CASSVRWRTNEKLFF; CDR3nt: TGTGCCAGCAGTGTCCGTTGGAGGACTAATGAAAAACTGTTTTTT
v_gene: TRBV2; j_gene: TRBJ2-7; abundance: .; len: 15; d_gene: TRBD2; CDR3aa: CAGSGTSGPPYEQYF; CDR3nt: TGTGCCGGCTCTGGGACTAGCGGTCCCCCCTACGAGCAGTACTTC
v_gene: TRBV28; j_gene: TRBJ1-2; abundance: many; len: 14; d_gene: .; CDR3aa: CASSLSRPPYGYTF; CDR3nt: TGTGCCAGCAGTTTAAGCAGGCCTCCCTATGGCTACACCTTC
v_gene: TRBV20-1; j_gene: TRBJ2-5; abundance: .; len: 15; d_gene: TRBD2; CDR3aa: CSASRTRVDQETQYF; CDR3nt: TGCAGTGCTAGCCGGACTAGAGTGGACCAAGAGACCCAGTACTTC
v_gene: TRBV5-1; j_gene: TRBJ2-5; abundance: .; len: 16; d_gene: .; CDR3aa: CASSLAPLSNQETQYF; CDR3nt: TGCGCCAGCAGCTTGGCACCCCTGAGCAACCAAGAGACCCAGTACTTC
v_gene: TRBV28; j_gene: TRBJ2-6; abundance: many; len: 17; d_gene: .; CDR3aa: CASSSLSQGPGANVLTF; CDR3nt: TGTGCCAGCAGTTCACTATCACAGGGTCCTGGGGCCAACGTCCTGACTTTC
v_gene: TRBV6-6; j_gene: TRBJ1-6; abundance: .; len: 15; d_gene: TRBD1; CDR3aa: CASSYVTGKGLALHF; CDR3nt: TGTGCCAGCAGTTACGTGACAGGGAAAGGGTTGGCCCTCCACTTT
v_gene: TRBV7-9; j_gene: TRBJ2-7; abundance: many; len: 14; d_gene: .; CDR3aa: CASSLRQNFGEQYF; CDR3nt: TGTGCCAGCAGCTTAAGGCAGAACTTTGGAGAGCAGTACTTC
v_gene: TRBV27; j_gene: TRBJ1-1; abundance: .; len: 17; d_gene: TRBD1; CDR3aa: CASSLHRLAGGGIEAFF; CDR3nt: TGTGCCAGCAGTTTACATCGTTTGGCAGGGGGGGGGATTGAAGCTTTCTTT
v_gene: TRBV20-1; j_gene: TRBJ2-2; abundance: once; len: 13; d_gene: .; CDR3aa: CSARERNTGELFF; CDR3nt: TGCAGTGCTAGAGAGCGGAACACCGGGGAGCTGTTTTTT
v_gene: TRBV7-8; j_gene: TRBJ1-4; abundance: .; len: 17; d_gene: .; CDR3aa: CASSLGGLSTTNEKLFF; CDR3nt: TGTGCCAGCAGCTTAGGGGGTCTATCAACAACTAATGAAAAACTGTTTTTT
v_gene: TRBV20-1; j_gene: TRBJ1-2; abundance: few; len: 11; d_gene: .; CDR3aa: CSAARSDGYTF; CDR3nt: TGCAGTGCGGCCCGGTCGGATGGCTACACCTTC
v_gene: TRBV9; j_gene: TRBJ2-3; abundance: many; len: 15; d_gene: TRBD2; CDR3aa: CASSPGTSGGNTQYF; CDR3nt: TGTGCCAGCAGCCCCGGGACTAGCGGGGGAAATACGCAGTATTTT
v_gene: TRBV10-3; j_gene: TRBJ2-5; abundance: many; len: 15; d_gene: .; CDR3aa: CAISERRGVQETQYF; CDR3nt: TGTGCCATCAGTGAAAGAAGGGGGGTGCAAGAGACCCAGTACTTC
v_gene: TRBV27; j_gene: TRBJ1-2; abundance: many; len: 14; d_gene: .; CDR3aa: CASSFGRANYGYTF; CDR3nt: TGTGCCAGCAGTTTTGGCAGAGCTAACTATGGCTACACCTTC
v_gene: TRBV20-1; j_gene: TRBJ2-7; abundance: .; len: 16; d_gene: .; CDR3aa: CSARWLAHLPNNEQYF; CDR3nt: TGCAGTGCTAGGTGGCTAGCCCACCTTCCGAACAATGAGCAGTACTTC
v_gene: TRBV29-1; j_gene: TRBJ1-1; abundance: many; len: 13; d_gene: .; CDR3aa: CSVGRARDTEAFF; CDR3nt: TGCAGCGTTGGCAGGGCCCGGGACACTGAAGCTTTCTTT
v_gene: TRBV20-1; j_gene: TRBJ2-7; abundance: few; len: 12; d_gene: .; CDR3aa: CSARGAGRKQYF; CDR3nt: TGCAGTGCTAGAGGGGCAGGCCGTAAGCAGTACTTC
v_gene: TRBV6-1; j_gene: TRBJ1-5; abundance: .; len: 17; d_gene: .; CDR3aa: CASKSVRVTYSNQPQHF; CDR3nt: TGTGCCAGCAAGAGTGTCAGGGTAACCTATAGCAATCAGCCCCAGCATTTT
v_gene: TRBV30; j_gene: TRBJ2-7; abundance: .; len: 14; d_gene: .; CDR3aa: CAWSGAVHHYEQYF; CDR3nt: TGTGCCTGGAGTGGGGCTGTCCATCACTACGAGCAGTACTTC
v_gene: TRBV27; j_gene: TRBJ2-5; abundance: few; len: 13; d_gene: .; CDR3aa: CASSLGAGKTQYF; CDR3nt: TGTGCCAGCAGTTTGGGGGCGGGAAAGACCCAGTACTTC
v_gene: TRBV29-1; j_gene: TRBJ1-2; abundance: many; len: 16; d_gene: .; CDR3aa: CSVFEGSLTGSGGYTF; CDR3nt: TGCAGCGTCTTCGAAGGGTCCCTCACAGGGTCGGGTGGCTACACCTTC
v_gene: TRBV12-3/TRBV12-4; j_gene: TRBJ2-1; abundance: .; len: 23; d_gene: TRBD2; CDR3aa: CASSLPITYRASGSLAYYNEQFF; CDR3nt: TGTGCCAGCAGCCTCCCTATTACCTATCGTGCTAGCGGGAGCCTGGCCTACTACAATGAGCAGTTCTTC
v_gene: TRBV12-3/TRBV12-4; j_gene: TRBJ2-7; abundance: .; len: 14; d_gene: .; CDR3aa: CASSPTGDTYEQYF; CDR3nt: TGTGCCAGCAGTCCGACAGGAGATACCTACGAGCAGTACTTC
v_gene: TRBV14; j_gene: TRBJ2-5; abundance: few; len: 13; d_gene: .; CDR3aa: CASSWGPGETQYF; CDR3nt: TGTGCCAGCAGCTGGGGTCCGGGGGAGACCCAGTACTTC
v_gene: TRBV7-2; j_gene: TRBJ1-1; abundance: once; len: 14; d_gene: .; CDR3aa: CASSFPQGRTEAFF; CDR3nt: TGTGCCAGCAGCTTTCCACAGGGACGAACTGAAGCTTTCTTT
v_gene: TRBV25-1; j_gene: TRBJ2-7; abundance: .; len: 11; d_gene: .; CDR3aa: CASKVRYEQYF; CDR3nt: TGTGCCAGCAAAGTAAGGTATGAGCAGTACTTC
v_gene: TRBV20-1; j_gene: TRBJ2-5; abundance: few; len: 15; d_gene: .; CDR3aa: CSARRGTLLQETQYF; CDR3nt: TGCAGTGCTAGGCGAGGGACTTTACTCCAAGAGACCCAGTACTTC